This entry lists 23 T cell receptor beta chains sequenced from one sample in a study of T-cell reconstitution after alpha-beta-depleted transplantation in children (dated by TCRdb to the mid-2010s). The library was produced with PCR. Data came from an Illumina HiSeq 2500. TCR libraries were prepared with molecular barcoding, using unique molecular identifiers to normalize TCRbeta repertoire quantification. TCRdb applied fastp at Q25 and MiXCR to the public reads, then kept only in-frame beta chains. Each entry merges the rows of one CDR3 protein and shows their most common DNA and genes. Within this sample are about 500,000 distinct CDR3 sequences, with over 25% of them counted one time only. The top ten hold roughly 2.5% of the sample. Sequenced material: PBMCs from the stem cell graft donor, taken from the stem cell graft. The source is a human donor who donated a stem cell graft to a child with aplastic anemia.

This clonotype showed up just a few times. The chain uses TRBV11-2 and TRBJ2-3; no firm D call. This CDR3 region has 14 residues. The V end lost 1 base, the J end lost 4 bases, and 9 bases lay between the germline ends. The germline V gene has CDR1 SGHAT and CDR2 FQNNGV. The CDR3 DNA sequence: TGTGCCAGCAGCTTAGTTGGGATGGCAGATACGCAGTATTTT. Translation: CASSLVGMADTQYF.

This clonotype was seen a handful of times. The V call is TRBV16, the J call TRBJ2-7, with TRBD1 matching over 9 bases. J gave up 5 bases and V 4 bases, and 9 bases lay outside the gene matches. Germline V gene lookup returns CDR1 KGHSY and CDR2 FQNENV. The length of the CDR3 is 15 residues. CDR3 nucleotides: TGTGCCAGCAGCCTATCGAGGGACAGGGTGAACGAGCAGTACTTC. It specifies CASSLSRDRVNEQYF.

The rearrangement links TRBV20-1 to TRBJ1-1, with D unresolved. Germline assignment: CDR1 DFQATT and CDR2 SNEGSKA (reference sequence). The CDR3 runs 13 residues. V lost 5 bases to trimming and J lost 8 bases, with 18 bases between them. The CDR3 bases are TGCAGTGCTGGGCTCTCCGGACCAGAGGAAGCTTTCTTT. Translation: CSAGLSGPEEAFF.

The rearrangement joins TRBV20-1 to TRBJ1-5; possibly TRBD1 for D (6 bases). The CDR3 is 16 amino acids. Looked up from germline, CDR1 is DFQATT and CDR2 is SNEGSKA (reference sequence). V was shortened by 0 bases and J by 4 bases, with 16 bases between the two germline ends. For the CDR3, the DNA is TGCAGTGCTAGAGATCACGGCAGGGGTAGGAATCAGCCCCAGCATTTT. Its translation is CSARDHGRGRNQPQHF.

This chain joins TRBV20-1 and TRBJ1-6; D unresolved. With 1 base removed from V and 14 bases from J, the gap between germline ends came to 12 bases. Germline-derived CDR1 and CDR2 are DFQATT and SNEGSKA (reference sequence). This CDR3 has 12 amino acids. CDR3 protein: CSARGLFESLHF. CDR3 DNA sequence: TGCAGTGCTAGAGGGCTCTTTGAGTCCCTCCACTTT.

The rearrangement joins TRBV18 to TRBJ2-2; TRBD1 is a possible D gene (5 bases). The CDR3 loop spans 15 amino acids. Germline V gene lookup returns CDR1 KGHSH and CDR2 LQKENI. Trimming stripped 8 bases from V and 3 bases from J, with 16 bases between. The CDR3 region has the DNA TGTGCCAGCCGATTAGGGGCCGACTACACCGGGGAGCTGTTTTTT. Translated, it gives CASRLGADYTGELFF.

The genes are TRBV18 and TRBJ1-1; D gene ambiguous. This CDR3 has 16 amino acids. Trimming took 4 bases from V and 0 from J, leaving 15 bases between them. Germline-derived CDR1 and CDR2 are KGHSH and LQKENI. CDR3 DNA sequence: TGTGCCAGCTCACTTTTGGCAGAAGGACTGAACACTGAAGCTTTCTTT. Translation gives CASSLLAEGLNTEAFF. Combining the CDR3 with reference TRBV18 and TRBJ1-1 gives the whole variable domain NAGVMQNPRHLVRRRGQEARLRCSPMKGHSHVYWYRQLPEEGLKFMVYLQKENIIDESGMPKERFSAEFPKEGPSILRIQQVVRGDSAAYFCASSLLAEGLNTEAFFGQGTRLTVV.

The chain carries TRBV28 and TRBJ2-7; the D gene is possibly TRBD1 (6 bases). Germline V gene data show CDR1 as MDHEN and CDR2 as SYDVKM. Trimming cost V 3 bases and J 6 bases, with 15 bases left between them. The CDR3 consists of 14 residues. Written as DNA, the CDR3 is TGTGCCAGCAGTTTCCTCGGACAGACAACCGAGCAGTACTTC. Its protein is CASSFLGQTTEQYF.

This clonotype has a handful of counts. The V call is TRBV5-1, the J call TRBJ2-2, with D perhaps matching TRBD1 (7 bases). CDR1 and CDR2 from the germline V gene are SGHRS and YFSETQ. CDR3 length: 14 amino acids. V gave up 7 bases and J gave up 6 bases, with 16 bases separating them. The CDR3 protein is CASAPEGAAGELFF. CDR3 in DNA: TGCGCCAGCGCCCCGGAGGGGGCCGCCGGGGAGCTGTTTTTT. Full variable domain (remainder filled in from reference TRBV5-1 and TRBJ2-2): KAGVTQTPRYLIKTRGQQVTLSCSPISGHRSVSWYQQTPGQGLQFLFEYFSETQRNKGNFPGRFSGRQFSNSRSEMNVSTLELGDSALYLCASAPEGAAGELFFGEGSRLTVL.

Ten or more counts support this clonotype. The chain links TRBV5-6 to TRBJ2-7, with a possible D match to TRBD1 (6 bases). The germline CDR1 and CDR2 sequences are SGHDT and YYEEEE. Trimming pared 4 bases from V and 1 base from J, leaving 9 bases between. This CDR3 is 13 amino acids long. The CDR3 DNA follows: TGTGCCAGCAGCCTGGGACAATCCTACGAGCAGTACTTC. Encoded protein: CASSLGQSYEQYF.

This clonotype came up a few times. The gene calls are TRBV18 and TRBJ2-2, with D unresolved. The CDR3 loop spans 14 amino acids. Germline V gene data show CDR1 as KGHSH and CDR2 as LQKENI. The V end was cut by 1 base, the J end by 1 base, with 4 bases between. The DNA of the CDR3 is TGTGCCAGCTCACCACGGCAGAACACCGGGGAGCTGTTTTTT. This codes for CASSPRQNTGELFF.

The rearrangement links TRBV20-1 to TRBJ1-1; D gene uncertain. V was pared by 1 base and J by 3 bases, with 9 bases between. Germline-derived CDR1 and CDR2 are DFQATT and SNEGSKA (reference sequence). The CDR3 extends over 13 amino acids. The DNA for the CDR3 is TGCAGTGCTAGAGTAGTCCGGGACACTGAAGCTTTCTTT. It specifies CSARVVRDTEAFF.

The chain uses TRBV4-3 and TRBJ2-7; D gene uncertain. V was cut by 8 bases and J by 4 bases, with 12 bases left in between. The CDR3 spans 12 residues. CDR1 and CDR2 from the germline V gene are LGHNA and YSLEER. CDR3 amino acids: CASGDSKYEQYF. The CDR3 coding sequence is TGCGCCAGCGGCGATTCCAAATACGAGCAGTACTTC.

There are a few counts of this clonotype. The V and J genes are TRBV20-1 and TRBJ2-7; no firm D call. The germline CDR1 and CDR2 sequences are DFQATT and SNEGSKA (reference sequence). V was clipped by 6 bases and J by 2 bases, with 5 bases between them. The CDR3 runs 10 residues. DNA of the CDR3: TGCAGTGCGCTACCCTACGAGCAGTACGTC. This translates into CSALPYEQYV.

This clonotype was recorded once. The chain uses TRBV20-1 and TRBJ1-5, with TRBD1 identical over 11 bases. V shed 3 bases and J 5 bases; nucleotides not matched to a gene: 3. CDR1 is DFQATT, CDR2 SNEGSKA, per germline (reference sequence). The CDR3 contains 14 residues. Here the CDR3 DNA reads TGCAGTGCTAGGCGGGGACAGGGGGATCAGCCCCAGCATTTT. Its protein is CSARRGQGDQPQHF.

V usage is TRBV18 and J usage is TRBJ1-1; a possible D gene is TRBD1 (6 bases). The CDR3 is made up of 13 amino acids. V shed 6 bases and J shed 6 bases, with 14 bases lying between them. Per germline, CDR1 KGHSH and CDR2 LQKENI. The CDR3 DNA sequence: TGTGCCAGCTCCCCGGTCAGGGGCTCTGAAGCTTTCTTT. Amino acid sequence: CASSPVRGSEAFF.

The chain links TRBV10-3 to TRBJ2-5; 10 positions match TRBD1. J was trimmed by 3 bases and V by 4 bases; bases with no gene match: 2. The V gene's germline CDR1 is ENHRY and CDR2 SYGVKD. The CDR3 has 14 amino acids. Here the CDR3 DNA reads TGTGCCATCAGTGGGGGACAGGGGAAAGAGACCCAGTACTTC. The encoded protein is CAISGGQGKETQYF.

The chain couples TRBV2 to TRBJ2-1, with TRBD2 identical over 10 bases. V lost 3 bases and J lost 8; bases outside the gene matches: 10. This CDR3 is 16 amino acids long. In germline, CDR1 is SNHLY, CDR2 FYNNEI. Here the CDR3 reads CASSDERLAGDDEQFF. CDR3 sequence (DNA): TGTGCCAGCAGTGATGAACGGCTAGCGGGAGACGATGAGCAGTTCTTC.

This clonotype has only a few counts. V is TRBV12-3 or TRBV12-4 and J is TRBJ2-2, with 8 bases identical to TRBD2. Trimming cost V 7 bases and J 4 bases; bases outside gene matches: 11. This CDR3 region has 16 residues. The CDR3 here is CASTPSGREGTGELFF. The DNA for the CDR3 is TGTGCCAGCACTCCCAGCGGGAGAGAAGGCACCGGGGAGCTGTTTTTT.

This clonotype appeared a few times. V gene TRBV20-1 combines with J gene TRBJ2-1, with TRBD1 matching over 8 bases. The CDR3 runs 14 residues. V gave up 3 bases and J gave up 7 bases; unmatched junction bases: 8. CDR1 and CDR2 (germline): DFQATT, SNEGSKA (reference sequence). Written as DNA, the CDR3 is TGCAGTGCTAGTAGGGGGACAGGTGTAAATGAGCAGTTCTTC. This translates into CSASRGTGVNEQFF.

The chain carries TRBV6-1 and TRBJ2-3, with TRBD2 matching over 7 bases. The CDR3 sequence is 20 residues long. J lost 2 bases, V lost 3 bases, and 20 bases had no gene match. CDR1 and CDR2 (germline): MNHNS, SASEGT. The CDR3 spells CASSDHLLSWREKTTDTQYF. The CDR3 nucleotides read TGTGCCAGCAGTGATCACCTCCTTTCGTGGCGGGAGAAGACCACAGATACGCAGTATTTT.

The chain is built from TRBV10-3 and TRBJ2-5; 7 nucleotides match TRBD1. Germline-derived CDR1 and CDR2 are ENHRY and SYGVKD. The CDR3 totals 13 residues. V shed 4 bases, J shed 5 bases, and the junction held 4 bases outside the gene matches. The CDR3: CAISVDREETQYF. DNA for the CDR3: TGTGCCATCAGTGTAGACAGGGAGGAGACCCAGTACTTC.

This clonotype was recorded once. The rearrangement joins TRBV3-1 to TRBJ2-5; D gene unclear. Germline assignment: CDR1 LGHDT and CDR2 YNNKEL (reference sequence). There are 12 residues in the CDR3. V was clipped by 6 bases and J by 5 bases, with 10 bases between them. The CDR3 protein is CASRHGRETQYF. The CDR3 coding sequence is TGTGCCAGCAGACACGGTCGGGAGACCCAGTACTTC.